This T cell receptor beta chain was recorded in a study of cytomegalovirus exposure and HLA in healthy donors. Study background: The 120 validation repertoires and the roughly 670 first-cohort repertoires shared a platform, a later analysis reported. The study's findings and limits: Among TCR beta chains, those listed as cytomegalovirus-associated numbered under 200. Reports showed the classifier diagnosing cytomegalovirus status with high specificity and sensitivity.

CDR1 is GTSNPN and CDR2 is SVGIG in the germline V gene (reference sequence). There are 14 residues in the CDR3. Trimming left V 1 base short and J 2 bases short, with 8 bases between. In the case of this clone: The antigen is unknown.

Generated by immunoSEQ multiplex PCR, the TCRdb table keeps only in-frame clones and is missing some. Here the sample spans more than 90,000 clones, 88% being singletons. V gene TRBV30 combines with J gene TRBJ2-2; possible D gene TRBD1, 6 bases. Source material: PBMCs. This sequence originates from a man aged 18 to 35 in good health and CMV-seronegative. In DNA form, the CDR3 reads TGTGCCTGGAGTGGGGGGCCCAACACCGGGGAGCTGTTTTTT. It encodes CAWSGGPNTGELFF.